This T cell receptor (beta chain) stems from a study of T cell changes during pregnancy in multiple sclerosis. In germline, CDR1 is SGHDT, CDR2 YYEEEE. The CDR3 is 12 amino acids. V gave up 1 base and J gave up 6 bases, with 8 bases separating them. Sequenced by immunoSEQ multiplex PCR; TCRdb stores in-frame clones only, minus some. The sample lists about 31,000 clones; roughly 87% were seen once. This TCR derives from a female donor with multiple sclerosis, enrolled in a pregnancy study. The input for sequencing was CD8+ T cells from peripheral blood mononuclear cells, taken in the first trimester of pregnancy. V is TRBV5-6 and J is TRBJ2-7; no reliable D call. This CDR3 is CASSLRGTEQYF. CDR3 coding DNA: TGTGCCAGCAGCTTGCGAGGAACCGAGCAGTACTTC.